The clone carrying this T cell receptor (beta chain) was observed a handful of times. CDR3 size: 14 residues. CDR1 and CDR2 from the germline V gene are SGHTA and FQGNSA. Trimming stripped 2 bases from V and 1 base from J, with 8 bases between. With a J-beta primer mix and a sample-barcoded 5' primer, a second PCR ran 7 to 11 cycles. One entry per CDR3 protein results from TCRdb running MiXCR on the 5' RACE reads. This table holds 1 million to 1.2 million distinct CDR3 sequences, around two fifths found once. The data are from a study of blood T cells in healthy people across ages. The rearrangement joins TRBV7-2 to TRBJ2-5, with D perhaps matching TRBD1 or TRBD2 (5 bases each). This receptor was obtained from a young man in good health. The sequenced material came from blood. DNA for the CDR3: TGTGCCAGCAGCTTACCAGGGACCCAAGAGACCCAGTACTTC. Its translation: CASSLPGTQETQYF.